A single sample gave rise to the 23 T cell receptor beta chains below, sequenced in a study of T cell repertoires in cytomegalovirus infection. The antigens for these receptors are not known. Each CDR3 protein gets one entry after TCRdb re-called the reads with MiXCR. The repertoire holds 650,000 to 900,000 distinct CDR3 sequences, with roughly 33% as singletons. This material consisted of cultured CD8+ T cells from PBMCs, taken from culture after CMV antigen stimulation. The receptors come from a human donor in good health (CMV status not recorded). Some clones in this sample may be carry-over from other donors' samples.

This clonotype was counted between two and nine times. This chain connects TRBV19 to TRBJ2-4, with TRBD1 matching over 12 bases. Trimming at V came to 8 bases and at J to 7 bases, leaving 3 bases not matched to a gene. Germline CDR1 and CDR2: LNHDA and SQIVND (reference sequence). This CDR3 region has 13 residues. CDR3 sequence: CASRGTGGNIQYF. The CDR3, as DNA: TGTGCCAGTCGGGGGACAGGGGGCAACATTCAGTACTTC.

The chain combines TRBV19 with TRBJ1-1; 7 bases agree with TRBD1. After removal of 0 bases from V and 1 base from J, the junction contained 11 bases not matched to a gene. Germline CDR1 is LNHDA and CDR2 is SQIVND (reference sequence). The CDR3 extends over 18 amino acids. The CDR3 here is CASSIDPRQGPGNTEAFF. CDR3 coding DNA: TGTGCCAGTAGTATAGACCCTAGACAGGGCCCGGGGAACACTGAAGCTTTCTTT.

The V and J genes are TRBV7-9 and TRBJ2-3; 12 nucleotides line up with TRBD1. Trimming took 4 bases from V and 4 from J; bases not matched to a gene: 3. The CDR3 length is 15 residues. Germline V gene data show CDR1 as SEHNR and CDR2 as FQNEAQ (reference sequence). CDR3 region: CASSWGQGAADTQYF. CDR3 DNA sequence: TGTGCCAGCAGCTGGGGACAGGGGGCAGCAGATACGCAGTATTTT.

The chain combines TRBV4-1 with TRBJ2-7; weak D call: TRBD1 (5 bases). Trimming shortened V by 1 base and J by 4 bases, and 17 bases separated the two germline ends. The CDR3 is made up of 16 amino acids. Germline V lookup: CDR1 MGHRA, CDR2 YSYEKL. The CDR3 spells CASSQGSPYGAYEQYF. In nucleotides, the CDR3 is TGCGCCAGCAGCCAAGGAAGCCCATATGGGGCGTACGAGCAGTACTTC.

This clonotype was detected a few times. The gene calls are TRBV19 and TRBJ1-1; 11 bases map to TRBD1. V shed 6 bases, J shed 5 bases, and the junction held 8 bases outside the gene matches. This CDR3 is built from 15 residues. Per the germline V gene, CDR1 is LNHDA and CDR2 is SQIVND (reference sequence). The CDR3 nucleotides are TGTGCCAGTAGGAATCTGGGACAGGGGGAAACTGAAGCTTTCTTT. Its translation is CASRNLGQGETEAFF.

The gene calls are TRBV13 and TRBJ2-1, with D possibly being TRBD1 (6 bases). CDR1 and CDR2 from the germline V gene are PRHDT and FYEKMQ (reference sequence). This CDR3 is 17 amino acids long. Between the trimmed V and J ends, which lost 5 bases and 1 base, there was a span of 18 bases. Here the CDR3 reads CASSERDTQYSYNEQFF. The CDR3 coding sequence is TGTGCCAGCAGCGAACGGGACACCCAGTATTCCTACAATGAGCAGTTCTTC.

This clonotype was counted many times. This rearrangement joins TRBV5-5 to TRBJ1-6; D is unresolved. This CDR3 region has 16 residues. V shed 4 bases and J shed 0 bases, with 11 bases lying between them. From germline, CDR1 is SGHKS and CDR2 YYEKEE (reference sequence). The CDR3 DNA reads TGTGCCAGCAGCCAGGAGAGGAGCTCCTATAATTCACCCCTCCACTTT. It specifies CASSQERSSYNSPLHF.

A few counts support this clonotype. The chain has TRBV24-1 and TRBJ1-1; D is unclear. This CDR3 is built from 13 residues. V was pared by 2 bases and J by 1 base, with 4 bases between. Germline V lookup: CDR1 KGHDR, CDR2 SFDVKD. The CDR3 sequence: CATSDWPNTEAFF. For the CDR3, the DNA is TGTGCCACCAGTGATTGGCCGAACACTGAAGCTTTCTTT.

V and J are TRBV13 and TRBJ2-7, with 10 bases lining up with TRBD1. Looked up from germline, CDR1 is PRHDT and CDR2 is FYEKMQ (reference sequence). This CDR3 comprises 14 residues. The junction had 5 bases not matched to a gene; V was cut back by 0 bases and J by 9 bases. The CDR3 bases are TGTGCCAGCAGCTTAGGTCGTGGACAGGGGGTGCAGTACTTC. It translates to CASSLGRGQGVQYF.

The CDR3 protein is CASSPDRVVEKLFF. CDR3 coding DNA: TGTGCCAGCAGTCCGGACAGGGTTGTGGAAAAACTGTTTTTT. The chain combines TRBV7-9 with TRBJ1-4, with 8 bases lining up with TRBD1. The CDR3 loop spans 14 amino acids. Germline CDR1 reads SEHNR; CDR2 reads FQNEAQ (reference sequence). J lost 8 bases, V lost 6 bases, and 8 bases had no gene match.

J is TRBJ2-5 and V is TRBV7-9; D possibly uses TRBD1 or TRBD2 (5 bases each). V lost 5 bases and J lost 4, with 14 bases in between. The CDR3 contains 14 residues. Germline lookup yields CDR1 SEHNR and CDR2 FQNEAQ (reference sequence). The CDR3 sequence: CASSPLGVIETQYF. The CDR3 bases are TGTGCCAGCAGCCCACTGGGGGTGATAGAGACCCAGTACTTC. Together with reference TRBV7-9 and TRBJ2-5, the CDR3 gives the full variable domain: DTGVSQNPRHKITKRGQNVTFRCDPISEHNRLYWYRQTLGQGPEFLTYFQNEAQLEKSRLLSDRFSAERPKGSFSTLEIQRTEQGDSAMYLCASSPLGVIETQYFGPGTRLLVL.

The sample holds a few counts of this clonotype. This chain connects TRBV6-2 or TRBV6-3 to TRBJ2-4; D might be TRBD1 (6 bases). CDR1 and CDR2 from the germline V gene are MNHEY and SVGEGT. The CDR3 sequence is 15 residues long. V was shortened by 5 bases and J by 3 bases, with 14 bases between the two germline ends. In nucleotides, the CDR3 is TGTGCCAGCAGTCGGACAGACGATTACAAAAACATTCAGTACTTC. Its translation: CASSRTDDYKNIQYF.

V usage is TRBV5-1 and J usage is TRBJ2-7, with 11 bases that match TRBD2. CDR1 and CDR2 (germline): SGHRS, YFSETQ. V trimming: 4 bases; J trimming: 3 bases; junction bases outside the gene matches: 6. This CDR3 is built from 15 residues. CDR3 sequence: CASSTTSGEYYEQYF. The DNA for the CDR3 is TGCGCCAGCAGCACGACTAGCGGGGAATACTACGAGCAGTACTTC.

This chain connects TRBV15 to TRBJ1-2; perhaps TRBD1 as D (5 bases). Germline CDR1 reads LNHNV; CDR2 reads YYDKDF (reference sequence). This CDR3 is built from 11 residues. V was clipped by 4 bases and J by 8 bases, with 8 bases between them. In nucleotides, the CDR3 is TGTGCCACCAGCACGGGGGGGGGCTACACCTTC. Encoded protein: CATSTGGGYTF.

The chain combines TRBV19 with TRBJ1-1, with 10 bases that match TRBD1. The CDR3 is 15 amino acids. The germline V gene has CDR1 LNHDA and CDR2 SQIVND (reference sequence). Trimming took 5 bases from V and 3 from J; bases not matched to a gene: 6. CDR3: CASSPDRGYDTEAFF. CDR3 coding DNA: TGTGCCAGTAGTCCGGACAGGGGGTACGACACTGAAGCTTTCTTT.

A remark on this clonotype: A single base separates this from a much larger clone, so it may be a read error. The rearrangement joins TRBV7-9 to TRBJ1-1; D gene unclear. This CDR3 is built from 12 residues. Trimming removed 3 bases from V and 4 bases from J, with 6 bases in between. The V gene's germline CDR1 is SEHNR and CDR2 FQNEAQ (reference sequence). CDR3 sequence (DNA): TGTGCCAGCAGCTTTATTCCCACTGAAGCTTTCTTT. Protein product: CASSFIPTEAFF. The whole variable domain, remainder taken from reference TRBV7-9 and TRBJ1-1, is DTGVSQNPRHKITKRGQNVTFRCDPISEHNRLYWYRQTLGQGPEFLTYFQNEAQLEKSRLLSDRFSAERPKGSFSTLEIQRTEQGDSAMYLCASSFIPTEAFFGQGTRLTVV.

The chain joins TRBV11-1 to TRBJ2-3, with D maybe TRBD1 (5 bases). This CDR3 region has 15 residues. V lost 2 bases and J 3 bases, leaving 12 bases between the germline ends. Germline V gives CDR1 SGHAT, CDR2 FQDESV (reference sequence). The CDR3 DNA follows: TGTGCCAGCAGCTTACGAGCTCAGGGTACAGATACGCAGTATTTT. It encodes CASSLRAQGTDTQYF.

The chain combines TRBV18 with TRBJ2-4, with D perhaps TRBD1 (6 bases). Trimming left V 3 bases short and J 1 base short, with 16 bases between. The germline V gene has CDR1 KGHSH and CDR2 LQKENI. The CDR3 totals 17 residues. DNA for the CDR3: TGTGCCAGCTCACCCCAGGGGTCCGGACAGGCCAAAAACATTCAGTACTTC. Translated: CASSPQGSGQAKNIQYF.

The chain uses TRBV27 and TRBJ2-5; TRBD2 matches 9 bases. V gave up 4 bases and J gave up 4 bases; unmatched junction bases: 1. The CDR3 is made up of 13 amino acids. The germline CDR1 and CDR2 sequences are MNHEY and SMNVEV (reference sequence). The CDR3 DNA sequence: TGTGCCAGCAGTTGGGGACTAGCAGAGACCCAGTACTTC. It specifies CASSWGLAETQYF.

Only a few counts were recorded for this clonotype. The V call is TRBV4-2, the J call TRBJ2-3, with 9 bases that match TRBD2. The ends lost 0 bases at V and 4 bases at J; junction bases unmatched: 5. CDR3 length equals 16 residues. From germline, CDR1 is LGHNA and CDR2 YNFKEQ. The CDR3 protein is CASSQDLRGGPDTQYF. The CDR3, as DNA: TGTGCCAGCAGCCAAGATCTGCGGGGGGGCCCAGATACGCAGTATTTT.

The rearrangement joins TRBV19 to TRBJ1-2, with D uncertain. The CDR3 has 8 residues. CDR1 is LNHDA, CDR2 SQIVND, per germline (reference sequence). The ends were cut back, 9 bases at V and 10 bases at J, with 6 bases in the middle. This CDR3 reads CASGLYTF. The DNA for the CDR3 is TGTGCCAGCGGACTCTACACCTTC.

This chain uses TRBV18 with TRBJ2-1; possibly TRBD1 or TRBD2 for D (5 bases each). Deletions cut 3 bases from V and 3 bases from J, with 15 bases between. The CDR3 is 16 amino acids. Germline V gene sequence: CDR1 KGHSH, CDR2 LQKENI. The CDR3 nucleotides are TGTGCCAGCTCACCGCCGGGACGGTTGCTCTACAATGAGCAGTTCTTC. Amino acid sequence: CASSPPGRLLYNEQFF. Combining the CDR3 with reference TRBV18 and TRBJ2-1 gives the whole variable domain NAGVMQNPRHLVRRRGQEARLRCSPMKGHSHVYWYRQLPEEGLKFMVYLQKENIIDESGMPKERFSAEFPKEGPSILRIQQVVRGDSAAYFCASSPPGRLLYNEQFFGPGTRLTVL.

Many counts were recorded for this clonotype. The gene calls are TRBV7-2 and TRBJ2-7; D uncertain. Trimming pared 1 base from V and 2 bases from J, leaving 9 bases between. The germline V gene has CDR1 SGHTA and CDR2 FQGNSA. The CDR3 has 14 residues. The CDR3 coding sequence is TGTGCCAGCAGCTTAGGGGTAGGGCCCTACGAGCAGTACGTC. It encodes CASSLGVGPYEQYV.